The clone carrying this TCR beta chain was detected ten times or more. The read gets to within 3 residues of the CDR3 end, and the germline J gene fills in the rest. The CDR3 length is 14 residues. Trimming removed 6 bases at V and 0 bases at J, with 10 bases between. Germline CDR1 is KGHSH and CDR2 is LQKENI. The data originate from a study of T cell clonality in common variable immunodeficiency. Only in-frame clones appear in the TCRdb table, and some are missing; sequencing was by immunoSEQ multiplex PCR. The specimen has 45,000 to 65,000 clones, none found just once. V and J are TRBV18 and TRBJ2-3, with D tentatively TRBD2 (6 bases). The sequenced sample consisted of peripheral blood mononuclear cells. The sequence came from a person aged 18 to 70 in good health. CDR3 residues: CASSETSSTDTQYF. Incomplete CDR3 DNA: TGTGCCAGCTCCGAGACTAGTAGCACAGATACG. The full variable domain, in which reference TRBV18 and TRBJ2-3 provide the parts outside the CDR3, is NAGVMQNPRHLVRRRGQEARLRCSPMKGHSHVYWYRQLPEEGLKFMVYLQKENIIDESGMPKERFSAEFPKEGPSILRIQQVVRGDSAAYFCASSETSSTDTQYFGPGTRLTVL.